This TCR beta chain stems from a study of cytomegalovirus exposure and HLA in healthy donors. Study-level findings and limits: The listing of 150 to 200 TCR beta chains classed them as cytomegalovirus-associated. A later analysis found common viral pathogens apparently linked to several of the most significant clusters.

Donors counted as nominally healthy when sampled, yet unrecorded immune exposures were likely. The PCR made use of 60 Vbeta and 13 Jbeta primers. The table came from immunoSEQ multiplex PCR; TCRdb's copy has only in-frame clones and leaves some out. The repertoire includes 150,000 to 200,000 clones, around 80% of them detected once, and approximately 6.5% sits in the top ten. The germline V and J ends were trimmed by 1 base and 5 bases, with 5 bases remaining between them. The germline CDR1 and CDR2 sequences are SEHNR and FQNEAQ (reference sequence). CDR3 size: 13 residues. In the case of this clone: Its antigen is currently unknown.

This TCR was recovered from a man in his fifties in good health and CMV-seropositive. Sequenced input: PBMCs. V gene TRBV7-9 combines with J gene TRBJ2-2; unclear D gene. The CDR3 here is CASSLDRTGELFF. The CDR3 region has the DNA TGTGCCAGCAGCTTAGACCGGACCGGGGAGCTGTTTTTT.